The next 10 T cell receptor beta chains were all read from a single sample in a study of regulatory T cells in long-lasting Graves disease. CDR3 regions were amplified by Arm-PCR using iRepertoire HTBI primers to build TCR beta libraries. In TCRdb, the multiplex PCR reads were re-called with MiXCR into one record per CDR3 protein. In the table there are fewer than 550,000 distinct CDR3 sequences, around a fifth of which are singletons. Time point defined: persistent/refractory GD, antithyroid drugs over 5 years with positive TRAb. Researchers made the TCR library from RNA that was extracted from PBMCs. The sequencing here drew on peripheral blood mononuclear cells (PBMCs), taken when the disease was refractory, from a patient treated with antithyroid drugs. These receptors were taken from a female donor with Graves disease.

The V gene is TRBV19, the J gene TRBJ1-2; tentatively, D is TRBD1 (5 bases). Trimming cost V 5 bases and J 0 bases, with 16 bases left between them. Germline loops: CDR1 LNHDA, CDR2 SQIVND (reference sequence). The CDR3 extends over 16 amino acids. The CDR3 protein is CASSPSGRGANYGYTF. The CDR3 DNA sequence: TGTGCCAGTAGTCCCTCGGGACGGGGAGCTAACTATGGCTACACCTTC.

This clonotype was observed at least ten times. The chain is built from TRBV6-1 and TRBJ2-2; D is unclear. This CDR3 spans 13 amino acids. With 6 bases removed from V and 8 bases from J, the gap between germline ends came to 13 bases. Per the germline V gene, CDR1 is MNHNS and CDR2 is SASEGT. CDR3 coding DNA: TGTGCCAGCAGGGGTCTGCTCGCGGGGGAGCTGTTTTTT. Translated: CASRGLLAGELFF.

J is TRBJ2-1 and V is TRBV27; 12 nucleotides match TRBD2. The CDR3 spans 18 residues. After removal of 6 bases from V and 0 bases from J, the junction contained 9 bases not matched to a gene. Germline-derived CDR1 and CDR2 are MNHEY and SMNVEV (reference sequence). The CDR3, as DNA: TGTGCCAGCAGCTTGGGACTAGCGGGCTCCAGCTCCTACAATGAGCAGTTCTTC. It translates to CASSLGLAGSSSYNEQFF.

The rearrangement joins TRBV24-1 to TRBJ2-5; D perhaps matches TRBD1 (5 bases). The CDR3 has 12 amino acids. The germline CDR1 and CDR2 sequences are KGHDR and SFDVKD. Deletions cut 9 bases from V and 2 bases from J, with 9 bases between. CDR3 DNA sequence: TGTGCCACCTCAGGGTCACAAGAGACCCAGTACTTC. Amino acid sequence: CATSGSQETQYF.

This clonotype appeared many times. This chain connects TRBV2 to TRBJ2-2; D ambiguous. CDR1 is SNHLY, CDR2 FYNNEI, per germline. CDR3 length: 18 amino acids. The germline V and J ends were trimmed by 4 bases and 3 bases, with 21 bases remaining between them. The CDR3 DNA sequence: TGTGCCAGCAGTGGGCACATAAGACCAGAAATCTACACCGGGGAGCTGTTTTTT. It is translated as CASSGHIRPEIYTGELFF.

The chain couples TRBV27 to TRBJ2-2; no clear D. Trimming removed 5 bases from V and 6 bases from J, with 7 bases in between. The germline V gene encodes CDR1 MNHEY and CDR2 SMNVEV (reference sequence). This CDR3 spans 12 amino acids. CDR3 amino acids: CASSRAAGELFF. The CDR3 DNA sequence: TGTGCCAGCAGTAGAGCCGCCGGGGAGCTGTTTTTT.

This clonotype was recorded many times. V gene TRBV12-3 or TRBV12-4 combines with J gene TRBJ2-7, with D possibly TRBD2 on 5 matching bases. This CDR3 contains 12 residues. Trimming took 5 bases from V and 13 from J, leaving 18 bases between them. In DNA, the CDR3 is TGTGCCAGCAGTAGCCCAGCGAGCGGCCTTTACTTC. Encoded protein: CASSSPASGLYF.

The gene calls are TRBV6-1 and TRBJ1-6; D possibly corresponds to TRBD1 (6 bases). The ends were cut back, 6 bases at V and 3 bases at J, with 18 bases in the middle. The CDR3 is 17 residues long. The germline gives CDR1 MNHNS, CDR2 SASEGT. DNA of the CDR3: TGTGCCAGCAGGACTACAGGGAATTCGGGCTATAATTCACCCCTCCACTTT. It yields the protein CASRTTGNSGYNSPLHF.

This chain joins TRBV7-9 and TRBJ2-7; 13 nucleotides line up with TRBD2. Germline V lookup: CDR1 SEHNR, CDR2 FQNEAQ (reference sequence). Trimming at V came to 5 bases and at J to 5 bases, leaving 6 bases not matched to a gene. The CDR3 consists of 15 residues. CDR3: CASSQGLAGAHEQYF. The CDR3 DNA reads as TGTGCCAGCAGCCAAGGACTAGCGGGGGCCCACGAGCAGTACTTC.

This clonotype was found a few times. This chain connects TRBV13 to TRBJ1-6, with 9 nucleotides matching TRBD1. Germline V gene sequence: CDR1 PRHDT, CDR2 FYEKMQ (reference sequence). The CDR3 length is 15 residues. The trim removed 6 bases at V and 7 bases at J, leaving 7 bases unmatched. The CDR3: CASRRSGTGNSPLHF. The CDR3, as DNA: TGTGCCAGCAGACGGTCCGGGACAGGGAATTCACCCCTCCACTTT.